This TCR beta chain was profiled in a study of blood T cell repertoires in COVID-19. Authors' data handling: Estimation of nucleated cell counts relied on the amplification of reference gene primers. Only in-frame clones appear in the TCRdb table, and some are missing; sequencing was by immunoSEQ multiplex PCR. V and J calls and clone size are copied from that table; D and trimming were computed from the DNA. This repertoire shows 35,000 to 50,000 clones, approximately 90% found once; its top ten account for less than 2.5%. Notes on this clone: This CDR3 is also generated by other DNA sequences in the sample.

The germline V and J ends were trimmed by 3 bases and 0 bases, with 4 bases remaining between them. Germline V gene data show CDR1 as KGHSH and CDR2 as LQKENI. The length of the CDR3 is 13 residues. The sample comprised peripheral blood. The chain carries TRBV18 and TRBJ2-3; D gene ambiguous. The origin of this receptor is a human donor in a cohort sampled during active COVID-19. CDR3 sequence: CASSPPSTDTQYF. The CDR3 DNA reads TGTGCCAGCTCACCCCCTAGCACAGATACGCAGTATTTT.